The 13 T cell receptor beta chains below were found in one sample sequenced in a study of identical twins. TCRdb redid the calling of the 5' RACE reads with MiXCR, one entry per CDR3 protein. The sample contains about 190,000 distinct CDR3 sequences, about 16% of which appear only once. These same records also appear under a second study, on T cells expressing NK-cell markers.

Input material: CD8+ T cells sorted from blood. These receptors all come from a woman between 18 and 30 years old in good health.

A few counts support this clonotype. The CDR3 nucleotides read TGTGCCAGCAGCTACGGGACAGACACTGAAGCTTTCTTT. Amino acids: CASSYGTDTEAFF. The chain couples TRBV6-5 to TRBJ1-1; 7 nucleotides agree with TRBD1. Germline CDR1 MNHEY, CDR2 SVGAGI. The CDR3 runs 13 residues. The V segment lost 6 bases and the J segment 3 bases; nucleotides outside the gene matches: 4.

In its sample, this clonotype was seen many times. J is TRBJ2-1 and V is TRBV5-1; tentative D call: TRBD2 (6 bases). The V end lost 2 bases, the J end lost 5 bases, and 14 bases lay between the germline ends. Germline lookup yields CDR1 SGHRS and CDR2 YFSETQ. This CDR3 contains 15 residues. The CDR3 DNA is TGCGCCAGCAGCTTCGCTCGGGGGACCAACAATGAGCAGTTCTTC. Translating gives CASSFARGTNNEQFF.

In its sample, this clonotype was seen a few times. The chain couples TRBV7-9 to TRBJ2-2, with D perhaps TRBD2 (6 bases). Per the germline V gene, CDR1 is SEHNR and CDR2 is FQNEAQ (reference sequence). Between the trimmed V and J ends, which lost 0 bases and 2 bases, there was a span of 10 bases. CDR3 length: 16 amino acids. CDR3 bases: TGTGCCAGCAGCTTAGCGTTGGGGGGAAACACCGGGGAGCTGTTTTTT. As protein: CASSLALGGNTGELFF. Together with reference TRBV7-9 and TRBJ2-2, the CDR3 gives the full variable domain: DTGVSQNPRHKITKRGQNVTFRCDPISEHNRLYWYRQTLGQGPEFLTYFQNEAQLEKSRLLSDRFSAERPKGSFSTLEIQRTEQGDSAMYLCASSLALGGNTGELFFGEGSRLTVL.

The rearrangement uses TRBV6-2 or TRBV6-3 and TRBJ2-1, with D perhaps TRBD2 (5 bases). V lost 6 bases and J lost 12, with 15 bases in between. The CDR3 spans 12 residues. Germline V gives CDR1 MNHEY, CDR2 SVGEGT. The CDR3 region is CASSPGGAGQFF. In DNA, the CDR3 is TGTGCCAGCAGCCCCGGAGGAGCTGGGCAGTTCTTC.

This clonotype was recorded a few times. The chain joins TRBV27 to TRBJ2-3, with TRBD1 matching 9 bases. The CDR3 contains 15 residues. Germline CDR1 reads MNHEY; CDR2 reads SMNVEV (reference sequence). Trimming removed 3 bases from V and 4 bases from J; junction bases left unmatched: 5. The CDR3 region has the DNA TGTGCCAGCAGTTTCGGGACAGGGACCGCAGATACGCAGTATTTT. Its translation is CASSFGTGTADTQYF.

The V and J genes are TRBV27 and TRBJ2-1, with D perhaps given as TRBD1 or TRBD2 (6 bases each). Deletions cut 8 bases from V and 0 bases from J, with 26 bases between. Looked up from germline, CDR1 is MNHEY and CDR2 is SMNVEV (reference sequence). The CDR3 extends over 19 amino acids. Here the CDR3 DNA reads TGTGCCAGCTCCCCCGCCGGGGGCCTTAGCTCTCACTCCTACAATGAGCAGTTCTTC. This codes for CASSPAGGLSSHSYNEQFF.

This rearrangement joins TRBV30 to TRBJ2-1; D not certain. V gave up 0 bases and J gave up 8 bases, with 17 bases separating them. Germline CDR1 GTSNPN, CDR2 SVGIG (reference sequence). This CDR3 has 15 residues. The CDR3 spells CAWSVLPNLRDEQFF. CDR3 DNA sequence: TGTGCCTGGAGTGTCTTGCCAAACCTCCGGGATGAGCAGTTCTTC.

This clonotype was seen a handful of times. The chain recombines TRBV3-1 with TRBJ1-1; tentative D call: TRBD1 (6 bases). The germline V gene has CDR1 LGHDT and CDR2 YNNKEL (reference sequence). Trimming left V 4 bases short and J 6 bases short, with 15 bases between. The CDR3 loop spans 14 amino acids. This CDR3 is CASSPHRDHAEAFF. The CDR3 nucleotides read TGTGCCAGCAGCCCGCACAGGGACCATGCTGAAGCTTTCTTT.

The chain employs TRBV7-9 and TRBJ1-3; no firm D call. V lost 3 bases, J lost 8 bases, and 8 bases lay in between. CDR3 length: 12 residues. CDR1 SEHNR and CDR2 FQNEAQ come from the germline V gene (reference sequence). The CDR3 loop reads CASSLDVDTIYF. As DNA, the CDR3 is TGTGCCAGCAGCTTGGATGTCGACACCATATATTTT.

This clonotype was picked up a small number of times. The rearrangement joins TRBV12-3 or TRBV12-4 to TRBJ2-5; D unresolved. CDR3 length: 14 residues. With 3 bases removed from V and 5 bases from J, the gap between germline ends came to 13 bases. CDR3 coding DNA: TGTGCCAGCAGTTTTCGGGCCCAACGGGAGACCCAGTACTTC. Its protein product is CASSFRAQRETQYF.

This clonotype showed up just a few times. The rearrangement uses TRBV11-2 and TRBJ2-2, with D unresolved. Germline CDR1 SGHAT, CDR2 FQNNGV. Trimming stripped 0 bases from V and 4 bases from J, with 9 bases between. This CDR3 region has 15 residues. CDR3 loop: CASSLDRGGTGELFF. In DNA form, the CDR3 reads TGTGCCAGCAGCTTAGATCGCGGCGGCACCGGGGAGCTGTTTTTT.

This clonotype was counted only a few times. The CDR3 sequence is CASSGTAGDTQYF. For the CDR3, the DNA is TGTGCCAGCAGTGGGACGGCCGGGGATACGCAGTATTTT. The chain joins TRBV12-3 or TRBV12-4 to TRBJ2-3, with D possibly called TRBD1 or TRBD2 (5 bases each). V gave up 5 bases and J gave up 6 bases, with 12 bases separating them. This CDR3 has 13 residues.

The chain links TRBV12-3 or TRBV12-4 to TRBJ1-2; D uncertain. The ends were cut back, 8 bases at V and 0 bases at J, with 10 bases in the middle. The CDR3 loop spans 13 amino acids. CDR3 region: CASREGANYGYTF. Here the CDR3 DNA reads TGTGCCAGCCGAGAGGGCGCTAACTATGGCTACACCTTC.